The clone carrying this T cell receptor beta chain was picked up many times. This record belongs to a study of identical twins. Template switching created a universal primer site, and the cDNA included unique molecular identifiers. Using its own MiXCR run on the 5' RACE reads, TCRdb lists one record per CDR3 protein. The repertoire consists of around 370,000 distinct CDR3 sequences, with about 9% occurring once and the leading ten covering more than 8%. The CDR3 length is 14 residues. Trimming shortened V by 1 base and J by 5 bases, and 11 bases separated the two germline ends. Germline V gene data show CDR1 as SGHAT and CDR2 as FQNNGV.

This receptor was obtained from a woman between 50 and 59 years old in good health. Sequencing was performed on naive T cells sorted from blood. This rearrangement joins TRBV11-2 to TRBJ1-2; possibly TRBD1 for D (5 bases). The CDR3 sequence: CASSLAGRDYGYTF. DNA for the CDR3: TGTGCCAGCAGCTTAGCAGGGCGGGATTATGGCTACACCTTC.